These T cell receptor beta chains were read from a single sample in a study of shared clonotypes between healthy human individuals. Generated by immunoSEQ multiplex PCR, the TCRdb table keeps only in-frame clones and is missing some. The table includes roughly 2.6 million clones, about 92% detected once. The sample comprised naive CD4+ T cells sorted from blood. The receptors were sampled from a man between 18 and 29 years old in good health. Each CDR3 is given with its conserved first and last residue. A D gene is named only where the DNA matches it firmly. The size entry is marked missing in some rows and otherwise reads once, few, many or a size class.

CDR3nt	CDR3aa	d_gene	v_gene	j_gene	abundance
TGTGCCAGCAGCTTAGACAGGGCGAACACCGGGGAGCTGTTTTTT	CASSLDRANTGELFF	-	TRBV7-2	TRBJ2-2	-
TGCGCCAGCAAATTAATACCGAGCGACGAACCCGCCTACGAGCAGTACTTC	CASKLIPSDEPAYEQYF	-	TRBV5-1	TRBJ2-7	once
TGTGCCAGCAGTTACTCGACTACCAGCGTTAGAGATACGCAGTATTTT	CASSYSTTSVRDTQYF	-	TRBV6-5	TRBJ2-3	once
TGTGCCAGCAGGGGGGACGAAAGGACCGAAGCTTTCTTT	CASRGDERTEAFF	-	TRBV6-5	TRBJ1-1	-
TGTGCCAGCAGCTTGCGAAGACAGCAGCCCCAGCATTTT	CASSLRRQQPQHF	-	TRBV5-6	TRBJ1-5	few
TGTGCCAGCAGTAGTACTAGCGGGAGGGGCGCAGATACGCAGTATTTT	CASSSTSGRGADTQYF	TRBD2	TRBV2	TRBJ2-3	-
TGCGCCAGCGGACCTTTTGGGGGGCTGCCTTCCAACTATGGCTACACCTTC	CASGPFGGLPSNYGYTF	-	TRBV4-1	TRBJ1-2	-
TGTGCCAGCAGCGGGACAGGGGCGATCCAAGAGACCCAGTACTTC	CASSGTGAIQETQYF	TRBD1	TRBV2	TRBJ2-5	-
TGTGCCAGCAAGAGGGACCGATCGTTAGAGACCCAGTACTTC	CASKRDRSLETQYF	-	TRBV2	TRBJ2-5	-
TGTGCCTGGAGTGTAAAGGGGGCCCGATTCACAGATACGCAGTATTTT	CAWSVKGARFTDTQYF	TRBD1	TRBV30	TRBJ2-3	-
TGTGCCAGCAGCTTAATACTCTCCTACGAGCAGTACTTC	CASSLILSYEQYF	-	TRBV7-2	TRBJ2-7	once
TGTGCCAGCAGCGAGTGGATCGGGATGAACACTGAAGCTTTCTTT	CASSEWIGMNTEAFF	-	TRBV5-8	TRBJ1-1	-
TGTGCCAGTAGTAAGTCTTGGCCGGGACAGGGCACCGGGGAGCTGTTTTTT	CASSKSWPGQGTGELFF	TRBD1	TRBV19	TRBJ2-2	-
TGTGCCAGCAGTTACCTGGGACAGGGACTCTCCTACGAGCAGTACTTC	CASSYLGQGLSYEQYF	TRBD1	TRBV6-5	TRBJ2-7	-
TGCGCCAGCAGCTTGGCCGCGGGGGGAAGCGCTTTCTTT	CASSLAAGGSAFF	-	TRBV5-1	TRBJ1-1	-
TGCGCCAGCAGCTTGGCCAGTTTCTCCGGGGACTATGGCTACACCTTC	CASSLASFSGDYGYTF	-	TRBV5-1	TRBJ1-2	-
TGTGCCAGTAATCAGGGCAATCAGCCCCAGCATTTT	CASNQGNQPQHF	-	TRBV19	TRBJ1-5	few
TGTGCCAGCAAGGTTACCGTTTATAGCAATCAGCCCCAGCATTTT	CASKVTVYSNQPQHF	-	TRBV27	TRBJ1-5	-
TGTGCCAGCAGCTTATCCATAGCGGGAGATACGCAGTATTTT	CASSLSIAGDTQYF	TRBD2	TRBV7-9	TRBJ2-3	-
TGTGCCAGCATCCAGGAGGAGGGGTTCTATGAGCAGTTCTTC	CASIQEEGFYEQFF	-	TRBV2	TRBJ2-1	-
TGTGCCAGCAGCGAAACCTACGAGCAGTACTTC	CASSETYEQYF	-	TRBV7-2	TRBJ2-7	-
TGTGCCAGCAGCAGACAGGGGGCGTTAAGCTTC	CASSRQGALSF	TRBD1	TRBV5-6	TRBJ2-7	-
TGTGCCAGCAGTGAAAGGGTAAGCTCCTACGAGCAGTACTTC	CASSERVSSYEQYF	-	TRBV25-1	TRBJ2-7	-
TGTGCCTATGGAGAGGGGAGAGGTGGGGAGCTGTTTTTT	CAYGEGRGGELFF	-	TRBV30	TRBJ2-2	-
TGTGCCAGCAGCTTAGAAATGAGGGGAAATGAGCAGTTCTTC	CASSLEMRGNEQFF	-	TRBV7-6	TRBJ2-1	-
TGTGCCAGCAGCGATTCTAGCGGGGGGGATACGCAGTATTTT	CASSDSSGGDTQYF	TRBD2	TRBV7-3	TRBJ2-3	-
TGTGCCAGCAGTGAAGACCAGCCCCAGCATTTT	CASSEDQPQHF	-	TRBV2	TRBJ1-5	few
TGTGCCAGCAGTGAAATCGGGGGCCGCAATCAGCCCCAGCATTTT	CASSEIGGRNQPQHF	-	TRBV6-1	TRBJ1-5	-
TGTGCCAGCAGCTATGACAGGGCTGGGAACACTGAAGCTTTCTTT	CASSYDRAGNTEAFF	TRBD1	TRBV13	TRBJ1-1	-
TGTGCCAGCAGTGAAATCTTGGGGACAGGGTCCTACGAGCAGTACTTC	CASSEILGTGSYEQYF	TRBD1	TRBV6-1	TRBJ2-7	-
TGTGCCAGCAGTTTGACGGCAGGTGGCTACACCTTC	CASSLTAGGYTF	-	TRBV28	TRBJ1-2	once
TGTGCCAGCAGCTTGCGGACTAGCGGGAGTTACGAGCAGTACTTC	CASSLRTSGSYEQYF	TRBD2	TRBV7-9	TRBJ2-7	-
TGTGCCAGCAGTGAGCGCCGATCGTACGATAATTCACCCCTCCACTTT	CASSERRSYDNSPLHF	-	TRBV6-1	TRBJ1-6	-
TGTGCCAGCAGTGCTGGGGGCGATACCGGGGAGCTGTTTTTT	CASSAGGDTGELFF	-	TRBV6-4	TRBJ2-2	-
TGTGCCAGCAGTGCAGGACAGCAGAACACTGAAGCTTTCTTT	CASSAGQQNTEAFF	-	TRBV6-5	TRBJ1-1	-
TGTGCCAGCAGCGTTTACGAGGAGTATTACCCCAATTCACCCCTCCACTTT	CASSVYEEYYPNSPLHF	-	TRBV9	TRBJ1-6	-
TGCGCCAGCAGTTCAGGGCCAATGAACACTGAAGCTTTCTTT	CASSSGPMNTEAFF	-	TRBV5-1	TRBJ1-1	-
TGTGCCAGCACCCCGGCAGGGGTCTGGCCTGAAGCTTTCTTT	CASTPAGVWPEAFF	-	TRBV6-1	TRBJ1-1	-
TGTGCCAGCAGTCCGACAGGGGGCACCGTGGTCTATGGCTACACCTTC	CASSPTGGTVVYGYTF	TRBD1	TRBV6-6	TRBJ1-2	-
TGCAGCGTTGGCGTAGCCAAAAACTATGGCTACACCTTC	CSVGVAKNYGYTF	-	TRBV29-1	TRBJ1-2	-
TGTGCCTGGAGCGGGACAGGGGGAGAAAAACTGTTTTTT	CAWSGTGGEKLFF	TRBD1	TRBV30	TRBJ1-4	-
TGTGCCAGCAGCCAAGGAGCGGGCCAAGAGACCCAGTACTTC	CASSQGAGQETQYF	-	TRBV16	TRBJ2-5	-
TGTGCCAGCAGTCCCCTTTTAGTCACTGAAGCTTTCTTT	CASSPLLVTEAFF	-	TRBV25-1	TRBJ1-1	-
TGCAGCGTTCCACGCCGCCCCCTGACAGGTGACTATGGCTACACCTTC	CSVPRRPLTGDYGYTF	-	TRBV29-1	TRBJ1-2	-
TGTGCCAGCAGTCCCTCACAGGGGGCGAATTCACCCCTCCACTTT	CASSPSQGANSPLHF	TRBD1	TRBV28	TRBJ1-6	-
TGTGCCAGCTCACCCCTTTCCCGGACAGCCTCTGGGGCCAACGTCCTGACTTTC	CASSPLSRTASGANVLTF	-	TRBV18	TRBJ2-6	-